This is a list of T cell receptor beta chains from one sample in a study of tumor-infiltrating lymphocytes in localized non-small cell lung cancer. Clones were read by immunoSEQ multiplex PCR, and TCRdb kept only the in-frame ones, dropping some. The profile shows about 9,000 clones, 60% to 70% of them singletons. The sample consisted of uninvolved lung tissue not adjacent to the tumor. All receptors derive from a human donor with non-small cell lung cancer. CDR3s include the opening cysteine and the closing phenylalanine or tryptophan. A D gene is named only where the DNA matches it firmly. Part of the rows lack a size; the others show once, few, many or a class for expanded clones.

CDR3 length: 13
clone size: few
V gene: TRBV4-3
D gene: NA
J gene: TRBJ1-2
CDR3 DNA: TGCGCCAGCAGCCCAGGACAGAACTATGGCTACACCTTC
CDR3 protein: CASSPGQNYGYTF

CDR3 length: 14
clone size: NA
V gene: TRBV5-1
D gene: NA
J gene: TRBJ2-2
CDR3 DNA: TGCGCCAGCAGCTCGACAGTTAACACCGGGGAGCTGTTTTTT
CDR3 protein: CASSSTVNTGELFF

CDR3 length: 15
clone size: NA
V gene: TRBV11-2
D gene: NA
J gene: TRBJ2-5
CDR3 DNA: TGTGCCAGCAGCTTACAACTGGGAGTACAAGAGACCCAGTACTTC
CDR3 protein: CASSLQLGVQETQYF

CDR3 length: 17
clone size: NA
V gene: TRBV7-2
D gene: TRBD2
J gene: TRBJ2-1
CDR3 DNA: TGTGCCAGCAGCTTAGAAACGGGAGGGCCTGAAAGCAATGAGCAGTTCTTC
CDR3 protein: CASSLETGGPESNEQFF

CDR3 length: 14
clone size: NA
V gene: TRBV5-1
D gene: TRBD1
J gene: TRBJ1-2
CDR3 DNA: TGCGCCAGCAGTGTACTGACAGGGGCAGAGGGCTACACCTTC
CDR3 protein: CASSVLTGAEGYTF

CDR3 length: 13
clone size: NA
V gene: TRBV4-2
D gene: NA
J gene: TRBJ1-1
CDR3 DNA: TGTGCCAGCAGCCAAGTGCTGGACACTGAAGCTTTCTTT
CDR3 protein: CASSQVLDTEAFF

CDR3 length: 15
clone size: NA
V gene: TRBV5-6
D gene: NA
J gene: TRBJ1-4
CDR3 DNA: TGTGCCAGCACTTCACCAGAAGCAACTAATGAAAAACTGTTTTTT
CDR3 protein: CASTSPEATNEKLFF

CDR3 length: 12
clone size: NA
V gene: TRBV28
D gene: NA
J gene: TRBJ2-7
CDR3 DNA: TGTGCCAGCAATGTAGGGTCCTACGAGCAGTACTTC
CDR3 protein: CASNVGSYEQYF

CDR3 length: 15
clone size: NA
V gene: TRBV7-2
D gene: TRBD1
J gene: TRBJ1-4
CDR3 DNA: TGTGCCAGCAGCAAAGGTGGACAGGGCGGTGAAAAACTGTTTTTT
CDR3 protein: CASSKGGQGGEKLFF

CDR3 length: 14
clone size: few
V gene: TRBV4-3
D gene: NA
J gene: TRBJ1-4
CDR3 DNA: TGCGCCAGCAGCCCCAGTGGAACTAATGAAAAACTGTTTTTT
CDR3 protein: CASSPSGTNEKLFF

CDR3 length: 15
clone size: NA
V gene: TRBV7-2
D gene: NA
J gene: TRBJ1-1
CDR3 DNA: TGTGCCAGCAGTCGAGCCGCACTCCCCAACACTGAAGCTTTCTTT
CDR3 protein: CASSRAALPNTEAFF

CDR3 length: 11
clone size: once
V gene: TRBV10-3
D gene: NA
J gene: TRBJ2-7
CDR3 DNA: TGTGCCATCAGTGACGGCTACGAGCAGTACTTC
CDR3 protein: CAISDGYEQYF

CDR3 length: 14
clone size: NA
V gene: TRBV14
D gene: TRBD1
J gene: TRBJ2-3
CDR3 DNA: TGTGCCAGCAGCCGAGACAGGGGGCGGGGTACGCAGTATTTT
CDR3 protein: CASSRDRGRGTQYF

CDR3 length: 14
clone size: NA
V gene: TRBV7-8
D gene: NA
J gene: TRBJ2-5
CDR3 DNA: TGTGCCAGCAGCTTAGTAGCGGATCAAGAGACCCAGTACTTC
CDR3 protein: CASSLVADQETQYF

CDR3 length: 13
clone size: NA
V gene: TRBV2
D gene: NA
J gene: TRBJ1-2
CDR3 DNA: TGTGCCAGCAGTCTGAGGAATAACTATGGCTACACCTTC
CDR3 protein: CASSLRNNYGYTF

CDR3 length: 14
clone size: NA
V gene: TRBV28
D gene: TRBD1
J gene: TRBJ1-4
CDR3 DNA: TGTGCCAGCAGTCCGGGACAGTTAAATGAAAAACTGTTTTTT
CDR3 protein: CASSPGQLNEKLFF

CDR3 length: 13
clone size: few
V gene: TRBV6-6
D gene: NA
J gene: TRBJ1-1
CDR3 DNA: TGTGCCAGCAGCCAAGACACGAACACTGAAGCTTTCTTT
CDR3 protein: CASSQDTNTEAFF

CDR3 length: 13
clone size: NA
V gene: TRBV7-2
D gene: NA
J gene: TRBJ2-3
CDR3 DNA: TGTGCCAGCAGCACCCGAAACACAGATACGCAGTATTTT
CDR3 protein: CASSTRNTDTQYF

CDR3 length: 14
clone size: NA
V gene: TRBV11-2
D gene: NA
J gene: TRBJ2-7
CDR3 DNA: TGTGCCAGCAGTCCCTCGGGGGCGAGTAACGAGCAGTACTTC
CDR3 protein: CASSPSGASNEQYF

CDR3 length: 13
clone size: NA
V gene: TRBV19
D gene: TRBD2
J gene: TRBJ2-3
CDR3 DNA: TGTGCCAGTAGTATAGATCGGGAGGGTTCGCAGTATTTT
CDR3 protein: CASSIDREGSQYF

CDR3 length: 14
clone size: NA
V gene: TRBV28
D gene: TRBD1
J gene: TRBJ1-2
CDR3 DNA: TGTGCCAGCCGCTCCGGACAGGGAGCTCATGGCTACACCTTC
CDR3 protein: CASRSGQGAHGYTF

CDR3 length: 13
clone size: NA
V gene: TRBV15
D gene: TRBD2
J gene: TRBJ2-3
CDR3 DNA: TGTGCCACCAGCCCCATGGGGGGGAGTACGCAGTATTTT
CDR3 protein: CATSPMGGSTQYF

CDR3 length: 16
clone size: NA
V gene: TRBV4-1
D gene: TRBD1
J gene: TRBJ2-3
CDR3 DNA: TGCGCCAGCAGCCTCCGACCCCGACAGGGGGGGGATACGCAGTATTTT
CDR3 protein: CASSLRPRQGGDTQYF

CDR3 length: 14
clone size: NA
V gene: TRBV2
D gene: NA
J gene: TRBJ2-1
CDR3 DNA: TGTGCCAGCAGTGACTCGGGAGCGGGCAATGAGCAGTTCTTC
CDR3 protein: CASSDSGAGNEQFF

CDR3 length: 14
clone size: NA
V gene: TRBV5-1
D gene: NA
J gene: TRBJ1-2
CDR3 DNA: TGCGCCAGCAGCTTCGAGACACCCAACTATGGCTACACCTTC
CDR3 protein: CASSFETPNYGYTF

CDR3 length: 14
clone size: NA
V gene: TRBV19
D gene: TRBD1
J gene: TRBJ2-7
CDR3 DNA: TGTGCCAGTAGTATCCAGGGACAGTACTACGAGCAGTACTTC
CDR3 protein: CASSIQGQYYEQYF

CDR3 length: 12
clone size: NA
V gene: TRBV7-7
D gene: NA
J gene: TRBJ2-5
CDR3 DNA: TGTGCTAGCAGCCCCCCCGGGGAGACCCAGTACTTC
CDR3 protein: CASSPPGETQYF

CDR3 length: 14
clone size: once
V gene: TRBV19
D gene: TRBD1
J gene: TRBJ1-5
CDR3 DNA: TGTGCCAGTAGTACCGGGACAGGGTATCAGCCCCAGCATTTT
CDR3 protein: CASSTGTGYQPQHF

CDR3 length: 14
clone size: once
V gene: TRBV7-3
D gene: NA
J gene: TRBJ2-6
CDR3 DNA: TGTGCCAGCAGCCGTAACTCTGGGGCCAACGTCCTGACTTTC
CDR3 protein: CASSRNSGANVLTF

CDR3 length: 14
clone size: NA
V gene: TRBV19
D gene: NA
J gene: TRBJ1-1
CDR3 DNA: TGTGCCAGCGGGGGCGCGGGGCTTAGCACTGAAGCTTTCTTT
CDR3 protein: CASGGAGLSTEAFF

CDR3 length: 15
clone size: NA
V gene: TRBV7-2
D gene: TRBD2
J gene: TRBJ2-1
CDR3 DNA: TGTGCCAGCCAGGTCAGCAGCGGGAGGGCAGGTGAGCAGTTCTTC
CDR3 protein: CASQVSSGRAGEQFF

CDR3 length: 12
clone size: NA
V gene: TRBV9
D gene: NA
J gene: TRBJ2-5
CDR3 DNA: TGTGCCAGCAGCGCTGCTAGGGGCGCCCAGTACTTC
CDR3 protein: CASSAARGAQYF